A single sample is the source of the 8 T cell receptor beta chains below, sequenced in a study of T-cell reconstitution after alpha-beta-depleted transplantation in children. During its preparation, the TCRbeta library received unique molecular identifiers. TCRdb recomputed calls from the PCR reads with MiXCR, one row per CDR3 protein. The sample has some 200,000 distinct CDR3 sequences; about 8.7% are singletons. Specimen: PBMCs, mostly from graft donor cells, collected 360 days after TCRalphabeta/CD19-depleted stem cell transplant. The receptors come from a male patient aged 2-15 years who had a stem cell transplant for acute myeloid leukemia, so the T cells may come from the graft donor.

This clonotype was picked up many times. This chain uses TRBV6-1 with TRBJ2-7, with TRBD2 matching 8 bases. From germline, CDR1 is MNHNS and CDR2 SASEGT. There are 15 residues in the CDR3. V shed 5 bases and J 0 bases; nucleotides not matched to a gene: 6. The CDR3 loop reads CASSPGGGISYEQYF. Written as DNA, the CDR3 is TGTGCCAGCAGTCCGGGAGGGGGGATCTCCTACGAGCAGTACTTC.

The V gene is TRBV18, the J gene TRBJ2-7; 7 bases align to TRBD2. The CDR3 has 16 amino acids. Looked up from germline, CDR1 is KGHSH and CDR2 is LQKENI. The V gene end was trimmed by 1 base and the J gene end by 3 bases; junction bases not matched to a gene: 9. The CDR3 region has the DNA TGTGCCAGCTCACCACGTTCAGGGAGCGGGGTCTACGAGCAGTACGTC. This sequence encodes CASSPRSGSGVYEQYV.

This clonotype was observed a handful of times. V gene TRBV6-5 combines with J gene TRBJ2-7; D not certain. Germline CDR1 reads MNHEY; CDR2 reads SVGAGI. V lost 9 bases, J lost 0 bases, and 9 bases lay in between. This CDR3 comprises 12 residues. CDR3 protein: CASGLSSYEQYV. DNA for the CDR3: TGTGCCAGTGGGTTGAGCTCCTACGAGCAGTACGTC.

This clonotype turned up a few times. The chain employs TRBV5-1 and TRBJ2-2, with 8 bases fitting TRBD1. The CDR3 consists of 16 residues. In germline, CDR1 is SGHRS, CDR2 YFSETQ. Trimming cost V 3 bases and J 5 bases; bases outside gene matches: 9. CDR3 loop: CASSYGDRMRTGELFF. For the CDR3, the DNA is TGCGCCAGCAGCTATGGGGACAGGATGAGGACCGGGGAGCTGTTTTTT.

This clonotype was detected once. This rearrangement joins TRBV5-1 to TRBJ2-6; D is possibly TRBD1 or TRBD2 (5 bases each). This CDR3 is built from 18 residues. Germline loops: CDR1 SGHRS, CDR2 YFSETQ. Trimming cost V 6 bases and J 2 bases, with 21 bases left between them. This CDR3 is CASKEDGGPAPGANVLTF. CDR3 in DNA: TGCGCCAGCAAGGAGGATGGGGGACCCGCACCTGGGGCCAACGTCCTGACTTTC.

This clonotype was seen only a few times. This sequence joins TRBV7-6 and TRBJ1-4, with 9 bases identical to TRBD1. V dropped 3 bases and J dropped 7; count of bases not matched to a gene: 3. CDR3 length: 14 residues. Germline V gives CDR1 SGHVS, CDR2 FNYEAQ. The DNA for the CDR3 is TGTGCCAGCAGCTTTGGGGACAGGGTTGAAAAACTGTTTTTT. Protein sequence: CASSFGDRVEKLFF. The full variable domain, rest sourced from reference TRBV7-6 and TRBJ1-4, is GAGVSQSPRYKVTKRGQDVALRCDPISGHVSLYWYRQALGQGPEFLTYFNYEAQQDKSGLPNDRFSAERPEGSISTLTIQRTEQRDSAMYRCASSFGDRVEKLFFGSGTQLSVL.

This clonotype was recorded many times. The DNA for the CDR3 is TGTGCCATCACTCCAGGGGGCCAAGAGACCCAGTACTTC. Translated: CAITPGGQETQYF. V is TRBV10-3 and J is TRBJ2-5; 7 bases map to TRBD1. From germline, CDR1 is ENHRY and CDR2 SYGVKD. V shed 7 bases, J shed 1 base, and the junction held 3 bases outside the gene matches. The CDR3 contains 13 residues.

A few counts support this clonotype. The J gene is TRBJ1-1, the V gene TRBV20-1; D is unclear. Germline CDR1 is DFQATT and CDR2 is SNEGSKA (reference sequence). Trimming took off 3 bases at V and 1 base at J, with 6 bases between the two ends. This CDR3 has 12 residues. CDR3 loop: CSARASNTEAFF. CDR3 nucleotide sequence: TGCAGTGCTAGGGCCTCGAACACTGAAGCTTTCTTT.